This T cell receptor (beta chain) was recovered during a study of fetal regulatory T cell absence and autoimmunity (dated by TCRdb to the late 2010s). Background for the entire study: Exocrine pancreas autoimmunity was observed in the IPEX patients in the absence of clinical diabetes. The research as a whole found: Cord blood and pancreas had broadly similar TRB gene family usage, which resembled published neonatal and adult repertoires. The oligoclonal enrichment was interpreted as support for antigen-driven autoimmunity in the pancreas before birth in IPEX syndrome. Compared with cord blood, the pancreas TCR compartment showed significant oligoclonal enrichment, and some top clones were enriched more than 100-fold.

On the immunoSEQ human TCRbeta survey platform, TCRbeta CDR3 regions were amplified and barcoded with a two-step multiplex PCR. Libraries were sequenced on Illumina instruments, and IgH from the same samples was sequenced in parallel. In the source study's methods: Raw reads were filtered against IMGT V, D, J definitions and binned by a nearest-neighbor algorithm to remove PCR and sequencing errors. Clones were defined by identical nucleotide sequence; differential abundance between tissues used per-clone Fisher exact tests with pFDR threshold p<0.01. Clones whose frequencies were too low for statistical inference were excluded by a minimum inclusion filter of 10 in either sample. The immunoSEQ Analyzer was used for pairwise clonal comparisons, while IMGT tools were used to assess gene family usage. TCRdb took this table from immuneACCESS and kept in-frame rearrangements with V and J called. Such tables lack part of the clones; where checked against another copy, unresolved V genes explain under half of the gap, and the rest is unexplained. D and trimming come from the DNA, and the V and J calls and clone size come from that table. Here the sample has 95,000 to 100,000 clones; approximately 79% occur a single time. Of the sample, 1.5% to 2% falls within the top ten clones.

For repertoire sequencing, genomic DNA was processed from frozen pancreas tissue. The DNeasy Blood and Tissue Kit was used to extract roughly 1.7-3.2 ug of genomic DNA from either umbilical cord blood or frozen pancreas. Remarks on this clone: Its antigen is unknown. One base away there is no much larger clone; base qualities are not given.

CDR3 length: 16 amino acids, cysteine to phenylalanine. The DNA shown is the 48-base CDR3, in frame from base 1. V is cut by 3 bases and J by 3 bases, and the space between the germline ends is 19 bases. The germline V gene sets CDR1 to SGDLS and CDR2 to YYNGEE. The clonotype comes from a male donor with IPEX syndrome. The rearrangement combines TRBV9 with TRBJ2-7, with a weak D call of TRBD2 (7 bases match). Sequencing input: pancreas tissue. In nucleotide form, the sequence is TGTGCCAGCAGCGCCCGGGGGGACACCACCCTCTACGAGCAGTACTTC. Translation gives CASSARGDTTLYEQYF.